This T cell receptor (beta chain) was captured by sequencing in a study of blood T cell repertoires in COVID-19. Overall study: Samples taken during acute and convalescent COVID-19 were collected in the United States, Italy and Spain. PBMCs, B-cell-depleted T cells, or T cells were the source of the cDNA or gDNA that made up the material.

The Seattle patients joined while their infection was active and were tracked longitudinally afterward. Per the original data handling: Using reference gene primer amplification, nucleated cell counts were estimated. TCRdb keeps only in-frame clones here, not all; method: immunoSEQ multiplex PCR. That table gives V, J and clone size, and the DNA gave D and trimming. This repertoire shows 220,000 or so clones, roughly 86% found once; its top ten account for approximately 10%. The sample taken for sequencing was peripheral blood. This receptor was obtained from a woman aged 50 to 60 with COVID-19, enrolled during active disease.

The CDR3 DNA follows: TGTGCCAGCAGCTTAACGGGGGGCACAGATACGCAGTATTTT. It encodes CASSLTGGTDTQYF. The chain has TRBV11-3 and TRBJ2-3; possibly TRBD2 for D (6 bases). Germline lookup yields CDR1 SGHNT and CDR2 YENEEA. V was cut by 2 bases and J by 1 base, with 7 bases left in between. CDR3 length equals 14 residues.